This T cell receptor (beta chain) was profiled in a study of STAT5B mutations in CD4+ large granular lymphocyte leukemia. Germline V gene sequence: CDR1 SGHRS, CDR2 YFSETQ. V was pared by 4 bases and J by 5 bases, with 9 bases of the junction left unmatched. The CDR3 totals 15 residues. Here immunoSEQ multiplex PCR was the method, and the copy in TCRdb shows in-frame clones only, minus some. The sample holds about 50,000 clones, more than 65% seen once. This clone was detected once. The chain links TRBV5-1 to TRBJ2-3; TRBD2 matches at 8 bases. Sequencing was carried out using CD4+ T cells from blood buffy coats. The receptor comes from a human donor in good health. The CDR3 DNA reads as TGCGCCAGCAGCCCTCGGGGGGGAGCGCGAGATACGCAGTATTTT. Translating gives CASSPRGGARDTQYF.